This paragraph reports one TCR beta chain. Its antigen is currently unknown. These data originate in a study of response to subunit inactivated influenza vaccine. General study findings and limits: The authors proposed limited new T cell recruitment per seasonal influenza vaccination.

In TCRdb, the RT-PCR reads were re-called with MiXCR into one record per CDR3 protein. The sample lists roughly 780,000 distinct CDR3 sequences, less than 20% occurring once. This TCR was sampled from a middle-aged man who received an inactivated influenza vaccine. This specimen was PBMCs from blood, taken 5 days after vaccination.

The CDR3 reads CASSPRISTRAAYEQYF. CDR3 DNA: TGTGCCAGCAGTCCACGAATCAGCACACGGGCCGCCTACGAGCAGTACTTC. The chain combines TRBV6-1 with TRBJ2-7; no clear D. Germline loops: CDR1 MNHNS, CDR2 SASEGT. The CDR3 runs to 17 residues. V lost 5 bases to trimming and J lost 2 bases, with 22 bases between them.